This T cell receptor beta chain was captured by sequencing in a study of human T cells and chemical hapten exposure. From the RACE reads, TCRdb called clonotypes with MiXCR, one entry per CDR3 protein. Among some 180,000 distinct CDR3 sequences listed, about a fifth were seen once. Time point here: patch test 1, 2 weeks after DPC sensitization. Treatment defined: therapeutic diphenylcyclopropenone sensitization with weekly scalp DPC. This CDR3 is 16 amino acids long. Germline CDR1 and CDR2: SEHNR and FQNEAQ (reference sequence). The junction had 10 bases not matched to a gene; V was cut back by 5 bases and J by 1 base. This clonotype was recorded a few times.

The chain carries TRBV7-9 and TRBJ1-2; TRBD1 matches 7 bases. The clonotype originates from a woman between 45 and 65 years old with alopecia areata. Some clones in this sample may be carry-over from other donors' samples. Sequenced here: whole blood, sampled in connection with sensitization to the hapten diphenylcyclopropenone (DPC). The CDR3 region is CASSPPDRELNYGYTF. The DNA of the CDR3 is TGTGCCAGCAGCCCCCCTGACAGGGAGCTTAACTATGGCTACACCTTC.